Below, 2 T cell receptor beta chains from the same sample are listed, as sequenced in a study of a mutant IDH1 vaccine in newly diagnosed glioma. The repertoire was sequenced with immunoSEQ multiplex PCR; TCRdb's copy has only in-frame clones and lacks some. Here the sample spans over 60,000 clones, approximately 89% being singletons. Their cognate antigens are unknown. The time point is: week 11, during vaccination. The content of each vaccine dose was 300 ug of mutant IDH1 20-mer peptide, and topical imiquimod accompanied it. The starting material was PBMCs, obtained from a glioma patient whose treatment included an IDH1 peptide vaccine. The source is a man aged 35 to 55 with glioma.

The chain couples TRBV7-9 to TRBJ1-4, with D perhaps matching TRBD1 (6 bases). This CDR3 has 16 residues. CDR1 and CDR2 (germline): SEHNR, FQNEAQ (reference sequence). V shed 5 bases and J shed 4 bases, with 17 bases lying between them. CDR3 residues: CASSDSPQGLNEKLFF. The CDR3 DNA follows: TGTGCCAGCAGCGACTCGCCACAGGGCCTTAATGAAAAACTGTTTTTT.

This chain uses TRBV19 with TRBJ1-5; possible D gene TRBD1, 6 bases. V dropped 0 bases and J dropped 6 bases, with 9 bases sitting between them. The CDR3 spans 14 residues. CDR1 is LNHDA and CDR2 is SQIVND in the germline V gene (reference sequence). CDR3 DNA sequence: TGTGCCAGTAGTATAGACAGGGGAAGTCAGCCCCAGCATTTT. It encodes CASSIDRGSQPQHF. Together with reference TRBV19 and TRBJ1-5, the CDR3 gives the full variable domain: DGGITQSPKYLFRKEGQNVTLSCEQNLNHDAMYWYRQDPGQGLRLIYYSQIVNDFQKGDIAEGYSVSREKKESFPLTVTSAQKNPTAFYLCASSIDRGSQPQHFGDGTRLSIL.